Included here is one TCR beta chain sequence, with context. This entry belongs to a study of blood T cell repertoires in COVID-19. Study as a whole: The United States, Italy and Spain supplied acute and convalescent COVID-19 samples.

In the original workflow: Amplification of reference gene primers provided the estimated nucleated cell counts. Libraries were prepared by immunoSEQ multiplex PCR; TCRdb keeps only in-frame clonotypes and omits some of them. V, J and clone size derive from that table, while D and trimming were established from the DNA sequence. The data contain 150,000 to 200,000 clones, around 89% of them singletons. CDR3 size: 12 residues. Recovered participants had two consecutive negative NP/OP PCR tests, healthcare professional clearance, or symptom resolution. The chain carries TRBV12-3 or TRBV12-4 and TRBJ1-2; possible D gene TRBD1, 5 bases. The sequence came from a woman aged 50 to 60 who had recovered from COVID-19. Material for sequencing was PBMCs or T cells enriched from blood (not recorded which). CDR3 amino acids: CAVGRGRGGYTF. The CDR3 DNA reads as TGTGCGGTGGGAAGGGGCCGTGGTGGCTACACCTTC.